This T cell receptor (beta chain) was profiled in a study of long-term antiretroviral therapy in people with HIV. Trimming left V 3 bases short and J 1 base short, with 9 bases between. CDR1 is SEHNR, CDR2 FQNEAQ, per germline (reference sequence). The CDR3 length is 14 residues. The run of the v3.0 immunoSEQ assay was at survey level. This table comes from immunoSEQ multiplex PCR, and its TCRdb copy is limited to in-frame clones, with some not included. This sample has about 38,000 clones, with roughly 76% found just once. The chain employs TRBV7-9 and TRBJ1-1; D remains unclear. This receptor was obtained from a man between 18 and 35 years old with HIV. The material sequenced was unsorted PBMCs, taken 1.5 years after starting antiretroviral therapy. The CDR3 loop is CASSFGIKNTEAFF. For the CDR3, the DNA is TGTGCCAGCAGCTTCGGGATAAAGAACACTGAAGCTTTCTTT.